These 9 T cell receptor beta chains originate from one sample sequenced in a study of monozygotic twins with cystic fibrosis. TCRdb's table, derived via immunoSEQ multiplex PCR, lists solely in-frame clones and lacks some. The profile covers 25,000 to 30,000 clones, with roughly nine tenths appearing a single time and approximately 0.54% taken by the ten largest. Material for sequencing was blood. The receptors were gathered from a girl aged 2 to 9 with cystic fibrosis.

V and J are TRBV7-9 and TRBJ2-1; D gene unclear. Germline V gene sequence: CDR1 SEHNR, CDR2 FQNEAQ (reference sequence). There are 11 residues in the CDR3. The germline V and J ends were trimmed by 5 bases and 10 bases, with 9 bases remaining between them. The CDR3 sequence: CASSLRWEQFF. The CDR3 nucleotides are TGTGCCAGCAGCCTCCGGTGGGAGCAGTTCTTC.

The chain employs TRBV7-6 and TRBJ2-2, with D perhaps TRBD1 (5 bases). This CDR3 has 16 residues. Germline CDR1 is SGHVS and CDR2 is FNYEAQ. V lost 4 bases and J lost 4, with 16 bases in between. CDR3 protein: CASSYHPQEGTGELFF. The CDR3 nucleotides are TGTGCCAGCAGCTACCACCCACAGGAAGGCACCGGGGAGCTGTTTTTT.

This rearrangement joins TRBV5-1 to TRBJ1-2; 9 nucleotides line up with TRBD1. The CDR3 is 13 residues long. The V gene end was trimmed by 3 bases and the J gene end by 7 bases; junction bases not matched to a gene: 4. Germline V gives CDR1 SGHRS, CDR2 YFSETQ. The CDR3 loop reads CASSWGTGLGYTF. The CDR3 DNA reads TGCGCCAGCAGCTGGGGGACAGGGCTTGGCTACACCTTC.

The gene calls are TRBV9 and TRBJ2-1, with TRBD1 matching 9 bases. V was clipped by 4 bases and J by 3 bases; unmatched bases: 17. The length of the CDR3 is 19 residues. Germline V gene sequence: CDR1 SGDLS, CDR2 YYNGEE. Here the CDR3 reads CASSKTGTGIGLYYNEQFF. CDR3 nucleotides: TGTGCCAGCAGCAAAACCGGGACAGGGATTGGATTATACTACAATGAGCAGTTCTTC.

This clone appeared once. CDR3 DNA: TGTGCCAGCAGCTTGGCACGGCCAGTCTCGGAGCAGTACTTC. Its protein product is CASSLARPVSEQYF. This chain links TRBV5-4 with TRBJ2-7, with no clear D. CDR1 is SGHNT and CDR2 is YYREEE in the germline V gene (reference sequence). V was trimmed by 0 bases and J by 7 bases, leaving 14 bases between them. The CDR3 is 14 residues long. Combining the CDR3 with reference TRBV5-4 and TRBJ2-7 gives the whole variable domain ETGVTQSPTHLIKTRGQQVTLRCSSQSGHNTVSWYQQALGQGPQFIFQYYREEENGRGNFPPRFSGLQFPNYSSELNVNALELDDSALYLCASSLARPVSEQYFGPGTRLTVT.

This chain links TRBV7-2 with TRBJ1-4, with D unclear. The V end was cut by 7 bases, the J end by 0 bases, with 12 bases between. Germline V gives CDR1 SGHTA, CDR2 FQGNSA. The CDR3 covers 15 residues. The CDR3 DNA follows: TGTGCCAGCACCTCGACACCCGCAACTAATGAAAAACTGTTTTTT. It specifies CASTSTPATNEKLFF.

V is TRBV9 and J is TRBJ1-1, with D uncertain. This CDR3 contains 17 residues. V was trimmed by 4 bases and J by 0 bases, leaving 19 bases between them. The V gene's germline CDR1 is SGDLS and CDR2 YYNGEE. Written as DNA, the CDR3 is TGTGCCAGCAGCCCCCGATTGGAGGTGGGGATGAACACTGAAGCTTTCTTT. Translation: CASSPRLEVGMNTEAFF.

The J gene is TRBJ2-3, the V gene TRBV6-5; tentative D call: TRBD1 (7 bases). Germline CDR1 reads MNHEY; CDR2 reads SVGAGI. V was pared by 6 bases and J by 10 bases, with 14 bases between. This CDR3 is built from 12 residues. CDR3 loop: CASRARDRSQYF. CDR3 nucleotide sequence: TGTGCCAGCAGGGCGCGGGACAGATCGCAGTATTTT.

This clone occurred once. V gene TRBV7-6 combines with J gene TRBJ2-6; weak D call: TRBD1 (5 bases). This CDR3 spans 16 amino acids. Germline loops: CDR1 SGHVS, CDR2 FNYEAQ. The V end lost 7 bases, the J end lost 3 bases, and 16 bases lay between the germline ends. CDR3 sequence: CASTPVPGFGANVLTF. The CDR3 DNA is TGTGCCAGCACTCCAGTCCCAGGGTTTGGGGCCAACGTCCTGACTTTC. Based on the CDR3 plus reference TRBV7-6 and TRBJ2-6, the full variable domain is GAGVSQSPRYKVTKRGQDVALRCDPISGHVSLYWYRQALGQGPEFLTYFNYEAQQDKSGLPNDRFSAERPEGSISTLTIQRTEQRDSAMYRCASTPVPGFGANVLTFGAGSRLTVL.